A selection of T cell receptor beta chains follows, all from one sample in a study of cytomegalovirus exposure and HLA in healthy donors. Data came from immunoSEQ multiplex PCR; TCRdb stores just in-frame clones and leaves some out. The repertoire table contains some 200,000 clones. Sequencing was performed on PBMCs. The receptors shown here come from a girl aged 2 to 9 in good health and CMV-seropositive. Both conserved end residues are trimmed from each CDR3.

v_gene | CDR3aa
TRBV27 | ASTPGTSLDEQY
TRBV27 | ASSSGPYEQY
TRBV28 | ASRDRAVGELF
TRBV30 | AGLTGYGYT
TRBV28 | ASLTGGRPAGEQY
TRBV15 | ATSEVGGETQY
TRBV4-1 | ASSQTGTIYGYT
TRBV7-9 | ASSPRLGDKGTEAF
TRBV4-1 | ASSQITGSYEQY
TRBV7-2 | ASSLGTGFSGANVLT
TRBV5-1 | ASSLAGASNEQF
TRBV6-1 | AGGGLTSYEQY
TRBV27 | ASSAGGTDETQY
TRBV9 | ASSVAADTQY
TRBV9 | ASSASPNTEAF
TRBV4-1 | ASSPTDIRSGNTIY
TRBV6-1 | ATQRDGSSYNEQF
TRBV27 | ASTPGQGTGANVLT
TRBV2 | ASSEGLETQY
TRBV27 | ASSPTLSRGYEQY
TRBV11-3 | ARRFGLAGGSSYNEQF
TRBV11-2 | ASSLDTGRGVRNEQF
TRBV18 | ASSPGTGFGQPQH
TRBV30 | AWSTGGIFNEQF
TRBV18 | ASSPPSLARGYDEQF
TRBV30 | AWSVTRTSGYSGNTIY
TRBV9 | ASSVWEANTGELF
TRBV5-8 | ASSQRIDSPF
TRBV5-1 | ASSLQRGSTDTQY
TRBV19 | ASSISRTNQNTEAF
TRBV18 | ASSPVGGSYEQY
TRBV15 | ATSRDPSGVLF
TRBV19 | ATRQGNEQF
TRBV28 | ASSLVAGGHTDTQY
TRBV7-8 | ASSGSTGKYETQY
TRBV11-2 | ASSLDGDREGEQY
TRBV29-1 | SVDGLAGGPYNEQF
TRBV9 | ASSGTSGSFGEQF
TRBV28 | ASSFSDRNYGYT
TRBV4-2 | ASSPLEASNYGYT
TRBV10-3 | AINGSPGETQY
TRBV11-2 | ASSLGTSGSRTDTQY
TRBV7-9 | ASSFSPYEQY
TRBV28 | ASSVTGTSISYEQY
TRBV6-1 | ASSEGVFIGGEQY
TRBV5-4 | ASSLTATDRAQNTEAF
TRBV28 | ASSLYLDKYEQY
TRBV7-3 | ASSLGLVPDTQY
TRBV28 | ASSPGTSGSIGEQF
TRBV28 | ASSDRDRGMNTEAF
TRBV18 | ASSPIDTGTGELF
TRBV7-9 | ASRAPSGSQY
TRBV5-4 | ASSKTAGSGANVLT